This entry features one TCR beta chain sequence. Its target is not known. Germline CDR1 DFQATT, CDR2 SNEGSKA (reference sequence). V gave up 7 bases and J gave up 6 bases; unmatched junction bases: 8. The CDR3 contains 12 residues. A single record per CDR3 protein comes from TCRdb applying MiXCR to the reads. Of 900,000 to 950,000 distinct CDR3 sequences detected, 25% to 40% appear once; the ten largest clones hold roughly 13%. The data are from a study of T cell repertoires in cytomegalovirus infection. In the study overall: Both a matching HLA type and CMV infection were indicated by public TCR beta signatures.

Notes on the study in general: Cumulative frequency (of public TCR beta family members) identified carriers of CMV plus the relevant HLA.

This clonotype was sampled from a human donor in good health (CMV status not recorded). Some clones in this sample may be carry-over from other donors' samples. The chain combines TRBV20-1 with TRBJ1-2; 7 nucleotides agree with TRBD1. Sequenced here: cultured CD8+ T cells from PBMCs, sampled from culture after CMV antigen stimulation. The CDR3 DNA follows: TGCAGTGGTGAGGGACAGTGGCATGGCTACACCTTC. Translation: CSGEGQWHGYTF.